This T cell receptor beta chain was profiled in a study of T cell changes during pregnancy in multiple sclerosis. Using immunoSEQ multiplex PCR, the repertoire was profiled, and TCRdb retains in-frame clones only, with some absent. The sample lists tens of thousands of clones, approximately 92% occurring once. A single count supports this clone. V was pared by 4 bases and J by 1 base, with 12 bases of the junction left unmatched. Germline CDR1 MNHEY, CDR2 SMNVEV (reference sequence). There are 19 residues in the CDR3. The rearrangement uses TRBV27 and TRBJ2-5; 13 nucleotides match TRBD2. This sequence originates from a female donor in good health, enrolled as a control in a pregnancy study. Sequencing used peripheral blood, obtained in the third trimester of pregnancy. CDR3 residues: CASSSLGLAGAGVQETQYF. Here the CDR3 DNA reads TGTGCCAGCAGTTCGCTAGGACTAGCGGGAGCGGGGGTCCAAGAGACCCAGTACTTC.